This TCR beta chain comes out of a study of technical replicates of blood from a handful of donors. The CDR3 totals 17 residues. CDR1 and CDR2 from the germline V gene are LGHNT and FRNRAP. Trimming took 1 base from V and 1 from J; bases not matched to a gene: 4. Only in-frame clones appear in the TCRdb table, and some are missing; sequencing was by immunoSEQ multiplex PCR. Counted here are fewer than 80,000 clones, roughly 86% occurring once; the ten biggest clones make up 4.8%. V and J are TRBV12-5 and TRBJ1-1; 12 nucleotides align to TRBD1. Sequenced input: PBMCs. The receptor was isolated from a human donor in good health. Some clones in this sample may be carry-over from other donors' samples. DNA for the CDR3: TGTGCTAGTGGTTTGGAACCGGGACAGGGGGCGAACACTGAAGCTTTCTTT. The encoded protein is CASGLEPGQGANTEAFF.